This T cell receptor (beta chain) was retrieved from a study of cytomegalovirus exposure and HLA in healthy donors. The wider study: A prior analysis found fewer than 120 million unique TCR beta sequences from 150 million to 200 million T cells.

Primers included in the PCR were 60 Vbeta and 13 Jbeta primers. The data were produced by immunoSEQ multiplex PCR, yet TCRdb's version contains in-frame clones alone and is incomplete. The repertoire has about 140,000 clones, roughly 80% of them found once; the top ten carry just over 5%. Those who donated were healthy bone marrow donors. Between the trimmed V and J ends, which lost 3 bases and 0 bases, there was a span of 7 bases. The germline gives CDR1 KGHSH, CDR2 LQKENI. The CDR3 loop spans 14 amino acids. Sequences were obtained from PBMCs. This chain joins TRBV18 and TRBJ2-3; the D is unclear. This TCR came from a male donor in good health and CMV-seronegative. CDR3 bases: TGTGCCAGCTCACCCTCCCGTAGCACAGATACGCAGTATTTT. Translation gives CASSPSRSTDTQYF.